Included here is one T cell receptor beta chain sequence, with context. What it binds is not known. Carried by each TCR cDNA molecule was a unique molecular identifier. TCRdb passed the 5' RACE reads through MiXCR, listing each CDR3 protein once. The sample lists just under 95,000 distinct CDR3 sequences; about 12% were seen once. The sample belongs to a study of spatial heterogeneity in lung cancer. Regarding the study as a whole: Resection saw ubiquitous expanded tumor TCRs appear in blood more than follow-up did.

The time point denotes: sample taken at primary tumor resection. Material for sequencing was whole RNA from tumor, nontumor lung or frozen PBMC, left unsorted. This CDR3 has 14 amino acids. The material sequenced was PBMCs, taken at surgery. The sequence derives from a male donor with early-stage non-small cell lung cancer. The rearrangement uses TRBV21-1 and TRBJ1-2; TRBD1, the table's D call, lacks a check against the DNA. TRBV21-1 is a pseudogene locus. The CDR3 spells CASSKEGAGYGYTF. The CDR3, as DNA: TGTGCCAGCAGCAAAGAAGGGGCTGGCTATGGCTACACCTTC.